Each of the 22 T cell receptor beta chains below was sequenced from the same sample in a study of blood T cell repertoires in COVID-19 (dated by TCRdb to the early 2020s). Library preparation was by the immunoSEQ multiplex PCR assay. Imported from immuneACCESS, the table was reduced by TCRdb to in-frame sequences with V and J called. These copies leave out some clones; in studies compared against another copy, an unresolved V gene accounts for under half, and the cause of the remainder is not known. The sample includes 350,000 or so clones, with more than 70% observed a single time. The ten largest clones add up to around 4% of the sample. Sequencing was carried out using peripheral blood. The receptor set was obtained from a woman in her fifties or sixties with COVID-19, enrolled during active disease.

The chain joins TRBV10-3 to TRBJ2-2, with a weak D call TRBD1 (5 bases). Between the trimmed V and J ends, which lost 4 bases and 1 base, there was a span of 10 bases. Germline CDR1 reads ENHRY; CDR2 reads SYGVKD. The CDR3 length is 15 residues. The CDR3 spells CAISASQGNTGELFF. Written as DNA, the CDR3 is TGTGCCATCAGTGCGTCCCAGGGGAACACCGGGGAGCTGTTTTTT.

This sequence joins TRBV7-8 and TRBJ1-4; a possible D gene is TRBD1 (6 bases). Germline V lookup: CDR1 SGHVS, CDR2 FQNEAQ. The CDR3 loop spans 15 amino acids. With 1 base removed from V and 8 bases from J, the gap between germline ends came to 14 bases. CDR3 DNA: TGTGCCAGCAGCTTAGAGCAGGGGCTGGGGGAAAAACTGTTTTTT. Encoded protein: CASSLEQGLGEKLFF.

This sequence joins TRBV3-1 (or the pseudogene TRBV3-2) and TRBJ2-1, with 8 bases matching TRBD2. Trimming at V came to 1 base and at J to 3 bases, leaving 5 bases not matched to a gene. The germline V gene has CDR1 LGHDT and CDR2 YNNKEL (reference sequence). The CDR3 is 16 residues long. The CDR3 DNA follows: TGTGCCAGCAGCCAAGGGGCCAGCGGGGGCTACAATGAGCAGTTCTTC. Residues: CASSQGASGGYNEQFF.

The chain couples TRBV2 to TRBJ2-3; 10 nucleotides line up with TRBD2. The germline V gene has CDR1 SNHLY and CDR2 FYNNEI. The CDR3 covers 15 residues. V lost 5 bases, J lost 4 bases, and 6 bases stayed unmatched. This chain's CDR3 is CASSPQAGGPDTQYF. Written as DNA, the CDR3 is TGTGCCAGCAGTCCTCAAGCGGGGGGGCCAGATACGCAGTATTTT.

About this clone: The same CDR3 can be traced to other DNA sequences in this sample. The chain couples TRBV18 to TRBJ1-2, with D perhaps matching TRBD1 (5 bases). Germline assignment: CDR1 KGHSH and CDR2 LQKENI. The CDR3 consists of 13 residues. The V gene lost 2 bases and the J gene lost 2 bases, with 6 bases spanning the gap. The CDR3: CASSPDRNYGYTF. The CDR3 DNA sequence: TGTGCCAGCTCACCAGACAGAAACTATGGCTACACCTTC.

The chain has TRBV7-2 and TRBJ1-5; D is possibly TRBD1 (5 bases). There are 14 residues in the CDR3. V gave up 3 bases and J gave up 7 bases, with 13 bases separating them. Per germline, CDR1 SGHTA and CDR2 FQGNSA. CDR3 sequence reads: CASSLRRGTQPQHF. The DNA for the CDR3 is TGTGCCAGCAGCTTGCGGAGGGGCACCCAGCCCCAGCATTTT.

As to this clone: The sample carries other DNA sequences with the same CDR3. The chain links TRBV4-1 to TRBJ1-5, with a tentative D call TRBD1 (5 bases). The germline CDR1 and CDR2 sequences are MGHRA and YSYEKL. Trimming cost V 1 base and J 1 base, with 8 bases left between them. This CDR3 is 15 amino acids long. This chain's CDR3 is CASSQARGSNQPQHF. CDR3 DNA sequence: TGCGCCAGCAGCCAAGCTCGGGGGAGCAATCAGCCCCAGCATTTT.

With respect to this clone: The sample has other DNA sequences that encode this CDR3 too. The chain couples TRBV6-5 to TRBJ2-5; 8 bases match TRBD1. Trimming cost V 5 bases and J 4 bases; bases outside gene matches: 3. Germline loops: CDR1 MNHEY, CDR2 SVGAGI. This CDR3 has 13 residues. The CDR3 sequence is CASSRGTGETQYF. DNA of the CDR3: TGTGCCAGCAGTCGGGGGACAGGAGAGACCCAGTACTTC.

A note on this clone: The identical CDR3 is also encoded by other nucleotide sequences in the sample. The gene calls are TRBV19 and TRBJ2-5; 10 positions match TRBD2. Germline V CDR1 and CDR2: LNHDA, SQIVND (reference sequence). The junction had 4 bases not matched to a gene; V was cut back by 1 base and J by 5 bases. The length of the CDR3 is 15 residues. CDR3 in DNA: TGTGCCAGTAGTATAGGTCTAGCGGGGGAGGAGACCCAGTACTTC. Encoded protein: CASSIGLAGEETQYF.

The J gene is TRBJ1-2, the V gene TRBV9, with 7 bases lining up with TRBD1. The CDR3 is 14 amino acids. With V trimmed by 3 bases and J by 8 bases, 10 bases remained unmatched. Germline V lookup: CDR1 SGDLS, CDR2 YYNGEE. The CDR3 loop is CASSGQGGLGGYTF. The DNA for the CDR3 is TGTGCCAGCAGCGGACAGGGTGGTTTGGGCGGCTACACCTTC. The full variable domain, with the rest looked up from reference TRBV9 and TRBJ1-2, is DSGVTQTPKHLITATGQRVTLRCSPRSGDLSVYWYQQSLDQGLQFLIQYYNGEERAKGNILERFSAQQFPDLHSELNLSSLELGDSALYFCASSGQGGLGGYTFGSGTRLTVV.

The V call is TRBV18, the J call TRBJ2-1; D call uncertain. The CDR3 runs 11 residues. Germline V lookup: CDR1 KGHSH, CDR2 LQKENI. V was trimmed by 8 bases and J by 7 bases, leaving 9 bases between them. The CDR3 nucleotides are TGTGCCAGCGTTCAGACAAATGAGCAGTTCTTC. Translated: CASVQTNEQFF.

The chain recombines TRBV30 with TRBJ2-7; D may be TRBD1 (5 bases). V was clipped by 3 bases and J by 2 bases, with 8 bases between them. There are 12 residues in the CDR3. Germline CDR1 and CDR2: GTSNPN and SVGIG (reference sequence). CDR3 coding DNA: TGTGCCTGGAGCGAACAGGCCTACGAGCAGTACTTC. This codes for CAWSEQAYEQYF.

The V gene is TRBV12-3 or TRBV12-4, the J gene TRBJ1-1; D uncertain. This CDR3 has 11 amino acids. V lost 9 bases and J 7 bases, leaving 12 bases between the germline ends. The CDR3 here is CASSAFSEAFF. The CDR3 DNA follows: TGTGCCAGTTCCGCTTTCAGTGAAGCTTTCTTT.

The chain has TRBV2 and TRBJ1-6; TRBD1 aligns across 7 bases. Germline V gene sequence: CDR1 SNHLY, CDR2 FYNNEI. V was clipped by 7 bases and J by 9 bases; unmatched bases: 9. CDR3 length: 14 amino acids. The CDR3, as DNA: TGTGCCAGCAATGGACAGGAATATGGTTCACCCCTCCACTTT. This translates into CASNGQEYGSPLHF.

The J gene is TRBJ2-1, the V gene TRBV11-3, with 10 bases aligning to TRBD2. The V segment lost 4 bases and the J segment 9 bases; nucleotides outside the gene matches: 9. CDR3 size: 15 residues. Germline V gene lookup returns CDR1 SGHNT and CDR2 YENEEA. CDR3 sequence reads: CASSSTRAGGVEQFF. CDR3 bases: TGTGCCAGCAGCTCCACCCGAGCGGGGGGGGTTGAGCAGTTCTTC.

The V gene is TRBV5-1, the J gene TRBJ2-5, with D perhaps TRBD1 (8 bases). Per germline, CDR1 SGHRS and CDR2 YFSETQ. The CDR3 totals 17 residues. With 4 bases removed from V and 1 base from J, the gap between germline ends came to 20 bases. The CDR3 coding sequence is TGCGCCAGCAGCCCCCGCGGGGGACAGGCGATCCAAGAGACCCAGTACTTC. Protein sequence: CASSPRGGQAIQETQYF.

The chain recombines TRBV9 with TRBJ2-3, with D possibly TRBD2 on 7 matching bases. The CDR3 extends over 14 amino acids. V was trimmed by 1 base and J by 6 bases, leaving 12 bases between them. The germline V gene has CDR1 SGDLS and CDR2 YYNGEE. The CDR3 DNA sequence: TGTGCCAGCAGCGTAAGGGGGGGCCTCGATACGCAGTATTTT. This encodes CASSVRGGLDTQYF.

J is TRBJ1-1 and V is TRBV6-2 or TRBV6-3, with D possibly matching TRBD1 (5 bases). With 2 bases removed from V and 5 bases from J, the gap between germline ends came to 12 bases. The CDR3 contains 14 residues. Germline-derived CDR1 and CDR2 are MNHEY and SVGEGT. Here the CDR3 DNA reads TGTGCCAGCAGTTACGGGCCCCGGGGGACTGAAGCTTTCTTT. The encoded protein is CASSYGPRGTEAFF.

The rearrangement uses TRBV5-1 and TRBJ1-2, with 10 bases matching TRBD1. This CDR3 has 13 residues. Germline V gives CDR1 SGHRS, CDR2 YFSETQ. V was pared by 4 bases and J by 7 bases, with 4 bases of the junction left unmatched. As DNA, the CDR3 is TGCGCCAGCAGCACCGGGACAGGGGTTGGCTACACCTTC. Its protein product is CASSTGTGVGYTF.

CDR3 sequence (DNA): TGTGCCAGCGGAGAGGTGCGGTTGGGCTACACCTTC. Protein: CASGEVRLGYTF. This rearrangement joins TRBV9 to TRBJ1-2; D is ambiguous. The CDR3 length is 12 residues. Germline CDR1 and CDR2: SGDLS and YYNGEE. V dropped 7 bases and J dropped 8 bases, with 15 bases sitting between them.

The V gene is TRBV20-1, the J gene TRBJ2-3, with no clear D. V lost 3 bases and J lost 4, with 11 bases in between. The CDR3 has 13 amino acids. From germline, CDR1 is DFQATT and CDR2 SNEGSKA (reference sequence). CDR3 bases: TGCAGTGCTAGTACTCATTTTCCAGATACGCAGTATTTT. Encoded protein: CSASTHFPDTQYF.

V is TRBV5-8 and J is TRBJ1-4; the D gene is possibly TRBD1 (5 bases). The germline V gene has CDR1 SGHTS and CDR2 YDEGEE. The CDR3 spans 15 residues. Trimming removed 2 bases at V and 4 bases at J, with 12 bases between. This CDR3 is CASSFYWGRNEKLFF. CDR3 in DNA: TGTGCCAGCAGCTTTTACTGGGGCCGTAATGAAAAACTGTTTTTT.